The rows below give T cell receptor beta chains drawn from one sample of a study of blood T cell repertoires in COVID-19. The method was immunoSEQ multiplex PCR; TCRdb's version includes in-frame clones alone and lacks a portion of them. The data contain over 150,000 clones, 80% of them singletons. The sequencing sample was made of PBMCs or T cells enriched from blood (not recorded which). The receptors stem from a woman aged 55-69 years who had recovered from COVID-19. CDR3s include the opening cysteine and the closing phenylalanine or tryptophan. A D gene is named only where the DNA matches it firmly. Size values are once, few and many counts, or a class for expanded clones, and some rows have none.

CDR3aa: CATLERGGPGDTQYF
CDR3nt: TGTGCCACCTTGGAGCGGGGGGGCCCTGGGGATACGCAGTATTTT
abundance: once
j_gene: TRBJ2-3
v_gene: TRBV15
d_gene: TRBD2

CDR3aa: CASTSGGYNEQFF
CDR3nt: TGTGCCAGCACTAGCGGGGGTTACAATGAGCAGTTCTTC
abundance: -
j_gene: TRBJ2-1
v_gene: TRBV2
d_gene: TRBD2

CDR3aa: CASSARQGTEAFF
CDR3nt: TGTGCCAGCAGCGCCCGACAGGGCACTGAAGCTTTCTTT
abundance: -
j_gene: TRBJ1-1
v_gene: TRBV7-8
d_gene: TRBD1

CDR3aa: CASSTTGILDGYTF
CDR3nt: TGTGCCAGTAGTACCACAGGGATTCTCGATGGCTACACCTTC
abundance: -
j_gene: TRBJ1-2
v_gene: TRBV19
d_gene: -

CDR3aa: CASSWGQRGGLSVSYEQYF
CDR3nt: TGTGCCAGCAGCTGGGGCCAGCGGGGGGGCCTAAGTGTATCCTACGAGCAGTACTTC
abundance: -
j_gene: TRBJ2-7
v_gene: TRBV11-2
d_gene: TRBD2

CDR3aa: CASTRQGMGQYF
CDR3nt: TGTGCCAGCACAAGACAGGGTATGGGGCAGTACTTC
abundance: -
j_gene: TRBJ2-7
v_gene: TRBV2
d_gene: TRBD1

CDR3aa: CASSLYRLAEYEQYF
CDR3nt: TGTGCCAGCAGTTTATACAGACTAGCGGAATACGAGCAGTACTTC
abundance: -
j_gene: TRBJ2-7
v_gene: TRBV27
d_gene: TRBD2

CDR3aa: CASSQDRVSNQPQHF
CDR3nt: TGTGCCAGCAGCCAAGACAGGGTTAGCAATCAGCCCCAGCATTTT
abundance: -
j_gene: TRBJ1-5
v_gene: TRBV3-1/TRBV3-2
d_gene: -

CDR3aa: CASSKSCSGGAEETQYF
CDR3nt: TGTGCCAGCAGCAAATCTTGTAGCGGGGGGGCGGAAGAGACCCAGTACTTC
abundance: -
j_gene: TRBJ2-5
v_gene: TRBV21-1
d_gene: -

CDR3aa: CASSFFGQGFILAGGRDTQYF
CDR3nt: TGTGCCAGCAGCTTCTTCGGACAGGGGTTTATACTAGCGGGGGGACGAGATACGCAGTATTTT
abundance: -
j_gene: TRBJ2-3
v_gene: TRBV7-8
d_gene: TRBD2

CDR3aa: CASSQDRVRTGSNSPLHF
CDR3nt: TGTGCCAGCAGCCAAGATCGGGTAAGGACAGGCTCTAATTCACCCCTCCACTTT
abundance: -
j_gene: TRBJ1-6
v_gene: TRBV3-1/TRBV3-2
d_gene: TRBD1

CDR3aa: CASSLRASGGILQETQYF
CDR3nt: TGCGCCAGCAGCTTGAGGGCTAGCGGGGGCATCCTTCAAGAGACCCAGTACTTC
abundance: -
j_gene: TRBJ2-5
v_gene: TRBV5-1
d_gene: TRBD2

CDR3aa: CASSMGQGNNQPQHF
CDR3nt: TGTGCCAGTAGTATGGGGCAGGGAAACAATCAGCCCCAGCATTTT
abundance: -
j_gene: TRBJ1-5
v_gene: TRBV19
d_gene: -

CDR3aa: CASSQDRPQGRSNPYEQYF
CDR3nt: TGTGCCAGCAGCCAAGATCGTCCTCAGGGCCGATCAAACCCCTACGAGCAGTACTTC
abundance: -
j_gene: TRBJ2-7
v_gene: TRBV4-2
d_gene: -

CDR3aa: CASSDGQGALEAFF
CDR3nt: TGTGCCAGTAGCGACGGACAGGGGGCTCTTGAAGCTTTCTTT
abundance: -
j_gene: TRBJ1-1
v_gene: TRBV19
d_gene: TRBD1

CDR3aa: CASSLGGESTDTQYF
CDR3nt: TGCGCCAGCAGCTTAGGCGGAGAAAGCACAGATACGCAGTATTTT
abundance: -
j_gene: TRBJ2-3
v_gene: TRBV5-1
d_gene: -

CDR3aa: CASSRGLAGAETQYF
CDR3nt: TGTGCCAGCAGCCGGGGACTAGCGGGGGCGGAGACCCAGTACTTC
abundance: -
j_gene: TRBJ2-5
v_gene: TRBV14
d_gene: TRBD2

CDR3aa: CASSPLNRDVATEAFF
CDR3nt: TGTGCCAGCAGCCCTTTAAACAGGGATGTGGCCACTGAAGCTTTCTTT
abundance: -
j_gene: TRBJ1-1
v_gene: TRBV7-8
d_gene: -

CDR3aa: CASSFMTGAGSPLHF
CDR3nt: TGTGCCAGCAGCTTTATGACAGGGGCAGGTTCACCCCTCCACTTT
abundance: -
j_gene: TRBJ1-6
v_gene: TRBV7-2
d_gene: TRBD1

CDR3aa: CASSWTGDLWYGYTF
CDR3nt: TGTGCCAGCAGCTGGACAGGGGATTTGTGGTATGGCTACACCTTC
abundance: -
j_gene: TRBJ1-2
v_gene: TRBV5-6
d_gene: TRBD1

CDR3aa: CASSHYLETDTQYF
CDR3nt: TGTGCCAGCAGCCATTACCTAGAGACAGATACGCAGTATTTT
abundance: -
j_gene: TRBJ2-3
v_gene: TRBV7-8
d_gene: -

CDR3aa: CAWRGDREYYGYTF
CDR3nt: TGTGCCTGGAGGGGGGACAGGGAGTACTATGGCTACACCTTC
abundance: -
j_gene: TRBJ1-2
v_gene: TRBV30
d_gene: TRBD1

CDR3aa: CASSLAGALNTEAFF
CDR3nt: TGCGCCAGCAGCTTGGCTGGGGCTCTGAACACTGAAGCTTTCTTT
abundance: -
j_gene: TRBJ1-1
v_gene: TRBV5-1
d_gene: -

CDR3aa: CASSLVGQPQHF
CDR3nt: TGTGCCAGCAGCTTGGTGGGCCAGCCCCAGCATTTT
abundance: -
j_gene: TRBJ1-5
v_gene: TRBV5-6
d_gene: -

CDR3aa: CAISESTGPGNTIYF
CDR3nt: TGTGCCATCAGTGAGTCTACAGGGCCTGGAAACACCATATATTTT
abundance: -
j_gene: TRBJ1-3
v_gene: TRBV10-3
d_gene: -

CDR3aa: CASSYTALAKNIQYF
CDR3nt: TGTGCCAGCAGTTATACAGCACTAGCCAAAAACATTCAGTACTTC
abundance: -
j_gene: TRBJ2-4
v_gene: TRBV6-5
d_gene: -

CDR3aa: CASSSTSGVTGELFF
CDR3nt: TGTGCCAGCAGCTCGACTAGCGGGGTTACCGGGGAGCTGTTTTTT
abundance: -
j_gene: TRBJ2-2
v_gene: TRBV5-6
d_gene: TRBD2

CDR3aa: CASSQPPSFHTQYF
CDR3nt: TGTGCCAGCAGCCAGCCCCCTAGTTTTCATACGCAGTATTTT
abundance: -
j_gene: TRBJ2-3
v_gene: TRBV3-1/TRBV3-2
d_gene: -

CDR3aa: CAGGIPYEQYF
CDR3nt: TGTGCCGGCGGAATACCCTACGAGCAGTACTTC
abundance: -
j_gene: TRBJ2-7
v_gene: TRBV6-5
d_gene: -

CDR3aa: CASSIRDRAEAFF
CDR3nt: TGTGCCAGCAGCATCCGGGACAGGGCTGAAGCTTTCTTT
abundance: many
j_gene: TRBJ1-1
v_gene: TRBV13
d_gene: TRBD1

CDR3aa: CASSGDRGLSTGELFF
CDR3nt: TGTGCCAGCAGCGGTGACAGGGGGCTCAGCACCGGGGAGCTGTTTTTT
abundance: once
j_gene: TRBJ2-2
v_gene: TRBV9
d_gene: TRBD1

CDR3aa: CASSMDRGTGELFF
CDR3nt: TGTGCCAGTAGTATGGACAGGGGCACCGGGGAGCTGTTTTTT
abundance: -
j_gene: TRBJ2-2
v_gene: TRBV19
d_gene: TRBD1

CDR3aa: CASSLNLRDRARYGYTF
CDR3nt: TGTGCCAGCAGTTTAAACCTCCGGGACAGGGCACGCTATGGCTACACCTTC
abundance: -
j_gene: TRBJ1-2
v_gene: TRBV27
d_gene: TRBD1

CDR3aa: CAWRLAGSRDTQYF
CDR3nt: TGTGCCTGGAGACTAGCGGGGTCGAGAGATACGCAGTATTTT
abundance: -
j_gene: TRBJ2-3
v_gene: TRBV30
d_gene: TRBD2

CDR3aa: CASSPTAGDGQPQHF
CDR3nt: TGTGCCAGCAGCCCCACCGCGGGGGACGGACAGCCCCAGCATTTT
abundance: -
j_gene: TRBJ1-5
v_gene: TRBV9
d_gene: -

CDR3aa: CASSLAGGGGTDTQYF
CDR3nt: TGTGCCAGCAGCTTAGCGGGCGGGGGGGGCACAGATACGCAGTATTTT
abundance: -
j_gene: TRBJ2-3
v_gene: TRBV7-2
d_gene: TRBD2

CDR3aa: CASSPSGTLHYEQYF
CDR3nt: TGTGCCAGCAGTCCCTCCGGGACACTTCACTACGAGCAGTACTTC
abundance: -
j_gene: TRBJ2-7
v_gene: TRBV6-2/TRBV6-3
d_gene: -

CDR3aa: CASSFGQGNTEAFF
CDR3nt: TGTGCCAGCAGCTTCGGACAGGGCAACACTGAAGCTTTCTTT
abundance: few
j_gene: TRBJ1-1
v_gene: TRBV2
d_gene: TRBD1

CDR3aa: CASSPGIEAGGELFF
CDR3nt: TGCGCCAGCAGTCCGGGGATTGAGGCAGGCGGGGAGCTGTTTTTT
abundance: -
j_gene: TRBJ2-2
v_gene: TRBV23-1
d_gene: -

CDR3aa: CASRGTGHTEAFF
CDR3nt: TGTGCCAGCAGGGGGACAGGTCACACTGAAGCTTTCTTT
abundance: -
j_gene: TRBJ1-1
v_gene: TRBV25-1
d_gene: TRBD1

CDR3aa: CAWSVPGSSSPLHF
CDR3nt: TGTGCCTGGAGTGTACCGGGGAGCTCCTCACCCCTCCACTTT
abundance: -
j_gene: TRBJ1-6
v_gene: TRBV30
d_gene: -

CDR3aa: CATSDRGGPQPQHF
CDR3nt: TGTGCCACCAGTGACCGCGGAGGTCCTCAGCCCCAGCATTTT
abundance: once
j_gene: TRBJ1-5
v_gene: TRBV24-1
d_gene: -

CDR3aa: CASSQVPFPSANNEQFF
CDR3nt: TGCGCCAGCAGCCAAGTCCCGTTTCCTAGCGCTAACAATGAGCAGTTCTTC
abundance: -
j_gene: TRBJ2-1
v_gene: TRBV4-1
d_gene: -

CDR3aa: CASSSVETQYF
CDR3nt: TGTGCCAGCAGCTCCGTGGAGACCCAGTACTTC
abundance: -
j_gene: TRBJ2-5
v_gene: TRBV7-6
d_gene: -

CDR3aa: CASRGQDARGYTF
CDR3nt: TGTGCCAGCAGGGGACAGGACGCTAGAGGCTACACCTTC
abundance: -
j_gene: TRBJ1-2
v_gene: TRBV6-5
d_gene: TRBD1

CDR3aa: CASSVVGDRGNYGYTF
CDR3nt: TGTGCCAGCAGCGTAGTGGGGGACAGGGGTAATTATGGCTACACCTTC
abundance: -
j_gene: TRBJ1-2
v_gene: TRBV9
d_gene: TRBD1

CDR3aa: CAYEDIRGTEAFF
CDR3nt: TGTGCCTATGAGGACATCCGGGGGACTGAAGCTTTCTTT
abundance: -
j_gene: TRBJ1-1
v_gene: TRBV30
d_gene: -

CDR3aa: CASSLRDNVEKLFF
CDR3nt: TGTGCCAGCAGCTTACGGGACAACGTTGAAAAACTGTTTTTT
abundance: once
j_gene: TRBJ1-4
v_gene: TRBV7-8
d_gene: -

CDR3aa: CASSTWDRETQYF
CDR3nt: TGCGCCAGCAGCACATGGGACAGAGAGACCCAGTACTTC
abundance: -
j_gene: TRBJ2-5
v_gene: TRBV5-1
d_gene: TRBD1

CDR3aa: CASSEAYSYEQYF
CDR3nt: TGTGCCAGCAGCGAAGCGTACTCCTACGAGCAGTACTTC
abundance: -
j_gene: TRBJ2-7
v_gene: TRBV2
d_gene: -

CDR3aa: CATPRGTANTGELFF
CDR3nt: TGTGCCACCCCCAGGGGGACAGCTAACACCGGGGAGCTGTTTTTT
abundance: once
j_gene: TRBJ2-2
v_gene: TRBV2
d_gene: TRBD1

CDR3aa: CASSFTGVTEAFF
CDR3nt: TGCGCCAGCAGCTTCACAGGAGTCACTGAAGCTTTCTTT
abundance: once
j_gene: TRBJ1-1
v_gene: TRBV5-1
d_gene: -

CDR3aa: CASRQSYLNTEAFF
CDR3nt: TGTGCCAGCAGACAGTCCTATCTGAACACTGAAGCTTTCTTT
abundance: -
j_gene: TRBJ1-1
v_gene: TRBV6-5
d_gene: -

CDR3aa: CASSWSKETQYF
CDR3nt: TGTGCCAGCAGTTGGAGTAAAGAGACCCAGTACTTC
abundance: -
j_gene: TRBJ2-5
v_gene: TRBV6-2/TRBV6-3
d_gene: -